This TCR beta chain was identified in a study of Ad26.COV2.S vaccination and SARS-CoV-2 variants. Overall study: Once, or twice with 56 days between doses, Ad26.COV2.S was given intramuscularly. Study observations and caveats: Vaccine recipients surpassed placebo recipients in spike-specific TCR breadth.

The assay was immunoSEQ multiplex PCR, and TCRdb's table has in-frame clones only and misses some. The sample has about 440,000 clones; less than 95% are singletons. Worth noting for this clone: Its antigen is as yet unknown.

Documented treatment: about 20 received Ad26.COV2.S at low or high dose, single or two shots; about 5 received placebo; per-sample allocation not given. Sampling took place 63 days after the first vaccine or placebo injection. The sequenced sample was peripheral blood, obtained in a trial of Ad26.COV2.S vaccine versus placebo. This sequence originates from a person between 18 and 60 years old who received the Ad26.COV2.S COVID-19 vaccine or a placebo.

As DNA, the CDR3 is TGTGCCAGCAGCCAAGTCCGCGGCTATGGCTACACCTTC. Its translation is CASSQVRGYGYTF. The chain couples TRBV14 to TRBJ1-2, with D unclear. Deletions cut 1 base from V and 4 bases from J, with 7 bases between. The CDR3 consists of 13 residues. The germline V gene encodes CDR1 SGHDN and CDR2 FVKESK.